This is a list of T cell receptor beta chains from one sample in a study of identical twins. MiXCR, run by TCRdb on the 5' RACE reads, gives a single entry per CDR3 protein. The table shows approximately 350,000 distinct CDR3 sequences, with roughly an eighth occurring only once. This sample also belongs to another study, concerning yellow fever vaccine responses in identical twins.

Sequenced input: CD8+ T cells sorted from blood. Receptors were obtained from a woman between 18 and 29 years old in good health. CDR3s include the opening cysteine and the closing phenylalanine or tryptophan. Each record gives: V gene, clone size, J gene, D gene, CDR3 length, CDR3 DNA, CDR3 protein. The D gene is left open where the match is weak. The listing skips clone size in some rows; elsewhere it reads once, few, many or a size class.

V: TRBV28
size: NA
J: TRBJ1-5
D: TRBD1
length: 15
DNA: TGTGCCAGCAGTGGACGGGACAGTCGGGATCAGCCCCAGCATTTT
CDR3: CASSGRDSRDQPQHF

V: TRBV24-1
size: few
J: TRBJ2-2
D: TRBD1
length: 13
DNA: TGTGCCACCAGTGACCCGGACAGGGAGGAGCTGTTTTTT
CDR3: CATSDPDREELFF

V: TRBV6-1
size: many
J: TRBJ2-5
D: NA
length: 15
DNA: TGTGCCAGCAGTGAAGCGGAAGGGACCCAAGAGACCCAGTACTTC
CDR3: CASSEAEGTQETQYF

V: TRBV5-5
size: NA
J: TRBJ2-1
D: TRBD2
length: 15
DNA: TGTGCCAGCAGCTTGGCCTTAGCGGGGGGGCCTGAGCAGTTCTTC
CDR3: CASSLALAGGPEQFF

V: TRBV18
size: few
J: TRBJ2-3
D: NA
length: 15
DNA: TGTGCCAGCTCACCACGGGACCTGCAAACAGATACGCAGTATTTT
CDR3: CASSPRDLQTDTQYF

V: TRBV7-8
size: few
J: TRBJ1-1
D: NA
length: 14
DNA: TGTGCCAGCAGCTTATGGGGAGAGAGCACTGAAGCTTTCTTT
CDR3: CASSLWGESTEAFF

V: TRBV5-1
size: NA
J: TRBJ2-1
D: TRBD2
length: 13
DNA: TGCGCCAGCAGCTGGACGCGGGGGAATGAGCAGTTCTTC
CDR3: CASSWTRGNEQFF

V: TRBV15
size: many
J: TRBJ1-5
D: TRBD1
length: 14
DNA: TGTGCCACCAGCAAGGACAGGGATAATCAGCCCCAGCATTTT
CDR3: CATSKDRDNQPQHF

V: TRBV11-2
size: many
J: TRBJ2-5
D: NA
length: 15
DNA: TGTGCCAGCAGCTTAGACAGGGGAACTGGGGAGACCCAGTACTTC
CDR3: CASSLDRGTGETQYF

V: TRBV28
size: NA
J: TRBJ2-1
D: TRBD2
length: 14
DNA: TGTGCCAGCAGGCTAGCGGGGGGGAACAATGAGCAGTTCTTC
CDR3: CASRLAGGNNEQFF

V: TRBV29-1
size: few
J: TRBJ2-2
D: TRBD2
length: 13
DNA: TGCAGCGTTGACCTAGCGGGCACCGGGGAGCTGTTTTTT
CDR3: CSVDLAGTGELFF

V: TRBV4-2
size: few
J: TRBJ2-1
D: NA
length: 22
DNA: TGTGCCAGCAGCCACAATTTACTTCGGGACCATCCCCTCTGGGGCTTTTTAAATGAGCAGTTCTTC
CDR3: CASSHNLLRDHPLWGFLNEQFF

V: TRBV3-1
size: NA
J: TRBJ2-5
D: TRBD1
length: 14
DNA: TGTGCCAGCAGCCATGGGACAGGACCGGAGACCCAGTACTTC
CDR3: CASSHGTGPETQYF

V: TRBV4-2
size: NA
J: TRBJ2-2
D: NA
length: 15
DNA: TGTGCCAGCAGCCCCCCACTAGCGAACACCGGGGAGCTGTTTTTT
CDR3: CASSPPLANTGELFF

V: TRBV4-1
size: NA
J: TRBJ2-1
D: TRBD2
length: 16
DNA: TGCGCCAGCAGCCAGCAACTAGCGGGGCGAGACAATGAGCAGTTCTTC
CDR3: CASSQQLAGRDNEQFF

V: TRBV20-1
size: NA
J: TRBJ2-7
D: NA
length: 11
DNA: TGCAGTGCTCCCCTGGGGGGAGAGCAGTACTTC
CDR3: CSAPLGGEQYF

V: TRBV2
size: NA
J: TRBJ2-1
D: NA
length: 12
DNA: TGTGCCAGCAGAGGCGGGGCCCATGAGCAGTTCTTC
CDR3: CASRGGAHEQFF

V: TRBV24-1
size: NA
J: TRBJ2-1
D: NA
length: 11
DNA: TGTGCCACCAGTCTAGGCGCCGAGCAGTTCTTC
CDR3: CATSLGAEQFF

V: TRBV20-1
size: few
J: TRBJ1-6
D: TRBD1
length: 15
DNA: TGCAGTGCCTGGGACAGAAATACCCCAGTGGCACCCCTCCACTTT
CDR3: CSAWDRNTPVAPLHF

V: TRBV20-1
size: NA
J: TRBJ2-3
D: TRBD2
length: 15
DNA: TGCAGTGCTAGCGGCCTAGCGGGGGGTGGTGATACGCAGTATTTT
CDR3: CSASGLAGGGDTQYF

V: TRBV12-3/TRBV12-4
size: many
J: TRBJ2-7
D: NA
length: 13
DNA: TGTGCCAGCAGACCCGACAGCTCCTACGAGCAGTACTTC
CDR3: CASRPDSSYEQYF

V: TRBV6-2/TRBV6-3
size: few
J: TRBJ1-1
D: NA
length: 13
DNA: TGTGCCAGCAGTTACTCGTTAGGAGCCAAAGCCTTCTTT
CDR3: CASSYSLGAKAFF

V: TRBV20-1
size: many
J: TRBJ2-5
D: TRBD2
length: 15
DNA: TGCAGTGCTACCCCGGGACTAGCAGACCAAGAGACCCAGTACTTC
CDR3: CSATPGLADQETQYF

V: TRBV25-1
size: few
J: TRBJ2-5
D: TRBD2
length: 15
DNA: TGTGCCAGCAGTGAAGGGGGGGACTTACAAGAGACCCAGTACTTC
CDR3: CASSEGGDLQETQYF

V: TRBV15
size: few
J: TRBJ1-1
D: NA
length: 15
DNA: TGTGCCACCAGCAGAGATGCGGGGAGTAGTACTGAAGCTTTCTTT
CDR3: CATSRDAGSSTEAFF

V: TRBV12-3/TRBV12-4
size: many
J: TRBJ2-2
D: NA
length: 14
DNA: TGTGCCAGCACCCCGGTCAGGGGAGGCGGGGAGCTGTTTTTT
CDR3: CASTPVRGGGELFF

V: TRBV20-1
size: NA
J: TRBJ2-5
D: TRBD2
length: 15
DNA: TGCAGTGCTAGCGCGGTGGCTAGCGGTCAAGAGACCCAGTACTTC
CDR3: CSASAVASGQETQYF

V: TRBV20-1
size: NA
J: TRBJ2-1
D: NA
length: 11
DNA: TGCAGTGCTCCAAGACCCCATGAGCAGTTCTTC
CDR3: CSAPRPHEQFF

V: TRBV15
size: many
J: TRBJ1-5
D: NA
length: 17
DNA: TGTGCCACCAGCAGAGAAGAGGGGGGCAGAGCCGATCAGCCCCAGCATTTT
CDR3: CATSREEGGRADQPQHF

V: TRBV7-9
size: few
J: TRBJ2-7
D: NA
length: 12
DNA: TGTGCCAGCAGCAGGACCCCTGTAGAGCAGTACTTC
CDR3: CASSRTPVEQYF

V: TRBV29-1
size: few
J: TRBJ2-3
D: NA
length: 14
DNA: TGCAGCCCCTCCTCGAGGGCAGGTATTTGTACGCAGTATTTT
CDR3: CSPSSRAGICTQYF